The 15 T cell receptor beta chains below were found in one sample sequenced in a study of cytomegalovirus exposure and HLA in healthy donors. PCR amplification relied on 60 Vbeta primers (plus 13 Jbeta primers). The repertoire was sequenced with immunoSEQ multiplex PCR; TCRdb's copy has only in-frame clones and lacks some. The repertoire shows about 130,000 clones; the top ten hold 1.5% to 1.7%. The sample taken for sequencing was PBMCs. The receptors originated from a woman in her thirties or forties in good health and CMV-seronegative.

The chain is built from TRBV2 and TRBJ2-6; maybe TRBD1 (5 bases). Trimming took off 5 bases at V and 4 bases at J, with 12 bases between the two ends. The CDR3 has 15 amino acids. Germline V gene lookup returns CDR1 SNHLY and CDR2 FYNNEI. CDR3 in amino acids: CASSYQGAGANVLTF. In DNA form, the CDR3 reads TGTGCCAGCAGTTACCAGGGTGCCGGGGCCAACGTCCTGACTTTC.

The rearrangement uses TRBV7-9 and TRBJ2-5, with D tentatively TRBD1 (6 bases). V lost 2 bases, J lost 3 bases, and 10 bases lay in between. The germline CDR1 and CDR2 sequences are SEHNR and FQNEAQ (reference sequence). The CDR3 has 14 residues. In DNA, the CDR3 is TGTGCCAGCAGCTTACACGCAGGGGAAGAGACCCAGTACTTC. It translates to CASSLHAGEETQYF.

The rearrangement joins TRBV4-1 to TRBJ2-3; tentatively, D is TRBD2 (6 bases). Trimming took 3 bases from V and 3 from J, leaving 19 bases between them. This CDR3 region has 17 residues. Germline CDR1 MGHRA, CDR2 YSYEKL. The CDR3 here is CASSHQTSSEGTDTQYF. The CDR3 DNA sequence: TGCGCCAGCAGCCACCAAACCTCATCGGAGGGAACAGATACGCAGTATTTT.

The chain joins TRBV9 to TRBJ2-7; perhaps TRBD2 as D (5 bases). V was cut by 0 bases and J by 6 bases, with 10 bases left in between. The CDR3 consists of 13 residues. From germline, CDR1 is SGDLS and CDR2 YYNGEE. CDR3 protein: CASSVELGGEQYF. The CDR3 DNA reads TGTGCCAGCAGCGTAGAACTAGGTGGCGAGCAGTACTTC.

The CDR3 region has the DNA TGTGCCAGCAGTAACCGGGACAACAATGAGCAGTTCTTC. Residues: CASSNRDNNEQFF. J is TRBJ2-1 and V is TRBV6-6; D possibly corresponds to TRBD1 (6 bases). The V end was cut by 5 bases, the J end by 5 bases, with 10 bases between. In germline, CDR1 is MNHNY, CDR2 SVGAGI (reference sequence). CDR3 length: 13 amino acids.

In DNA form, the CDR3 reads TGCGCCAGCAGCCTGGAGGCACCCTACGAGCAGTACTTC. Translating gives CASSLEAPYEQYF. The genes are TRBV4-1 and TRBJ2-7, with a possible D match to TRBD2 (5 bases). The germline CDR1 and CDR2 sequences are MGHRA and YSYEKL. The CDR3 spans 13 residues. Trimming left V 4 bases short and J 2 bases short, with 9 bases between.

V usage is TRBV5-8 and J usage is TRBJ1-2; 8 nucleotides match TRBD1. CDR3 length: 14 amino acids. Trimming cost V 0 bases and J 7 bases; bases outside gene matches: 5. Per the germline V gene, CDR1 is SGHTS and CDR2 is YDEGEE. CDR3 nucleotide sequence: TGTGCCAGCAGCTTGGTCCAGGGGGCGCGTGGCTACACCTTC. Amino acid sequence: CASSLVQGARGYTF. The full variable domain, completed using reference TRBV5-8 and TRBJ1-2, is EAGVTQSPTHLIKTRGQQATLRCSPISGHTSVYWYQQALGLGLQFLLWYDEGEERNRGNFPPRFSGRQFPNYSSELNVNALELEDSALYLCASSLVQGARGYTFGSGTRLTVV.

The V call is TRBV7-9, the J call TRBJ2-5, with 9 nucleotides matching TRBD2. This CDR3 region has 15 residues. CDR1 and CDR2 (germline): SEHNR, FQNEAQ (reference sequence). J was trimmed by 2 bases and V by 4 bases; bases with no gene match: 5. The chain's CDR3 is CASSSGLAGQETQYF. Here the CDR3 DNA reads TGTGCCAGCAGCTCGGGGCTAGCGGGGCAAGAGACCCAGTACTTC.

The gene calls are TRBV27 and TRBJ1-6; the match to TRBD1 covers 7 bases. In germline, CDR1 is MNHEY, CDR2 SMNVEV (reference sequence). V lost 2 bases and J lost 8; bases outside the gene matches: 6. This CDR3 region has 15 residues. CDR3 coding DNA: TGTGCCAGCAGTTTACAAACAGGGGCCCATTCACCCCTCCACTTT. This encodes CASSLQTGAHSPLHF.

The gene calls are TRBV6-1 and TRBJ2-7; TRBD1 matches at 12 bases. The V and J ends lost 6 bases and 10 bases, in that order; junction bases with no gene match: 4. The CDR3 is 12 residues long. CDR1 is MNHNS and CDR2 is SASEGT in the germline V gene. CDR3 DNA sequence: TGTGCCAGCAGACCCGGGACAGGGGGCCAGTACTTC. It is translated as CASRPGTGGQYF.

V and J are TRBV6-1 and TRBJ2-7, with D perhaps TRBD2 (5 bases). Between the trimmed V and J ends, which lost 2 bases and 5 bases, there was a span of 19 bases. The CDR3 is 16 residues long. Germline assignment: CDR1 MNHNS and CDR2 SASEGT. CDR3 sequence: CASSEPEGIGFDEQYV. In DNA form, the CDR3 reads TGTGCCAGCAGTGAACCTGAGGGTATAGGGTTCGACGAGCAGTACGTC.

CDR3 region: CASSLTEGSDTQYF. DNA for the CDR3: TGTGCCAGCAGCTTAACTGAGGGCTCAGATACGCAGTATTTT. V is TRBV7-9 and J is TRBJ2-3, with a tentative D call TRBD2 (5 bases). Trimming stripped 2 bases from V and 4 bases from J, with 10 bases between. The CDR3 is 14 amino acids. Germline lookup yields CDR1 SEHNR and CDR2 FQNEAQ (reference sequence).

The chain joins TRBV6-5 to TRBJ2-6; TRBD2 is a possible D gene (7 bases). The CDR3 has 15 residues. Germline V gene lookup returns CDR1 MNHEY and CDR2 SVGAGI. The germline V and J ends were trimmed by 5 bases and 2 bases, with 10 bases remaining between them. The CDR3 reads CASSPGGAGANVLTF. CDR3 bases: TGTGCCAGCAGTCCGGGGGGCGCTGGGGCCAACGTCCTGACTTTC.

The rearrangement links TRBV5-1 to TRBJ1-5, with D tentatively TRBD1 (5 bases). CDR3 length: 14 amino acids. CDR1 SGHRS and CDR2 YFSETQ come from the germline V gene. The V end was cut by 1 base, the J end by 6 bases, with 11 bases between. CDR3 sequence: CASSLQGSGQPQHF. For the CDR3, the DNA is TGCGCCAGCAGCTTGCAGGGTTCGGGTCAGCCCCAGCATTTT.

As for this clone: This same CDR3 is encoded by further DNA sequences in the sample. CDR3 sequence: CASRTGAGEKLFF. CDR3 DNA: TGCGCCAGCAGAACAGGGGCAGGGGAAAAACTGTTTTTT. This chain uses TRBV5-1 with TRBJ1-4; 7 bases are shared with TRBD1. The CDR3 sequence is 13 residues long. The V segment lost 5 bases and the J segment 8 bases; nucleotides outside the gene matches: 6. Germline assignment: CDR1 SGHRS and CDR2 YFSETQ.